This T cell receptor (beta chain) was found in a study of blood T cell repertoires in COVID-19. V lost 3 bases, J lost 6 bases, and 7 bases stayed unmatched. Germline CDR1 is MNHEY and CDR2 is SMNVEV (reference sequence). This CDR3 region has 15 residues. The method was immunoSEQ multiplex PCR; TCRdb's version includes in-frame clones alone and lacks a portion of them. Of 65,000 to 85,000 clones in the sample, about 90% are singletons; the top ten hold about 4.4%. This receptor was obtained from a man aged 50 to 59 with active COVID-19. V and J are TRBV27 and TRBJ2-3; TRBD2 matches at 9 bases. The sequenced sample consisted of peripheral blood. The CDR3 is CASSLGGRADDTQYF. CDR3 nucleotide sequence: TGTGCCAGCAGTTTGGGCGGGAGGGCCGACGATACGCAGTATTTT.